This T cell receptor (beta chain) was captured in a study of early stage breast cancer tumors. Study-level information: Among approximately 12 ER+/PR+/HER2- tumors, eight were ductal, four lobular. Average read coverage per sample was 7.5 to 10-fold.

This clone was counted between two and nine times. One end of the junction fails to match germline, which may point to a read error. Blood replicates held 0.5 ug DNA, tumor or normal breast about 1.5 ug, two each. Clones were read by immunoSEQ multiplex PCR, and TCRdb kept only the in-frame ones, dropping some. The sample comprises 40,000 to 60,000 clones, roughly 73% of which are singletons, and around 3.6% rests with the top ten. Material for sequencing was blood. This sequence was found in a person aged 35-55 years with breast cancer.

The CDR3 spells CASSLDQETQYF. For the CDR3, the DNA is TGTGCTAGCAGCTTAGACCAAGAGACCCAGTACTTC. The chain links TRBV7-7 to TRBJ2-5; no reliable D call. Germline CDR1 reads SSHAT; CDR2 reads FNYEAQ (reference sequence). This CDR3 region has 12 residues.